This T cell receptor beta chain was recovered during a study of CD4 T cells in relation to SARS-CoV-2 and coronaviruses. Using immunoSEQ multiplex PCR, the repertoire was profiled, and TCRdb retains in-frame clones only, with some absent. The table has about 38,000 clones, 60% to 85% seen once. V was clipped by 3 bases and J by 2 bases; unmatched bases: 4. Germline CDR1 and CDR2: LNHDA and SQIVND (reference sequence). The CDR3 runs 15 residues. Concerning this clone: Its antigen is currently unknown.

The chain joins TRBV19 to TRBJ1-5, with 7 nucleotides matching TRBD1. The sequenced sample consisted of memory CD4+ T cells from PBMCs, cultured in vitro. The receptor comes from an adult with COVID-19. CDR3 in DNA: TGTGCCAGTAGTATGAGCAGGGGGGGCAATCAGCCCCAGCATTTT. It codes for CASSMSRGGNQPQHF.